This is a list of T cell receptor beta chains from one sample in a study of OX40 agonist ivuxolimab in advanced cancers. Sequencing used immunoSEQ multiplex PCR; TCRdb keeps in-frame clones, though not all of them. The sample gives roughly 84,000 clones, roughly 80% of which show up once; approximately 4.6% is in the top ten. The specimen comprised CD4+ or CD8+ T cells sorted from blood, sampled in a trial of the OX40 agonist ivuxolimab. These receptors were taken from an adult with an advanced solid tumor such as melanoma, head and neck, liver or kidney cancer. Both conserved end residues are part of each CDR3. A D gene is named only where the DNA matches it firmly. Clone size is not always given. Where it is, it says once, few, many or a class for expanded clones.

>TRBV5-1|TRBD1|many|TRBJ2-7
CASSPDGQGRDEQYF
TGCGCCAGCAGCCCGGACGGACAGGGCCGGGACGAGCAGTACTTC
>TRBV5-1|.|.|TRBJ1-3
CASSLAPASSGNTIYF
TGCGCCAGCAGCTTGGCCCCGGCCAGCTCTGGAAACACCATATATTTT
>TRBV2|.|once|TRBJ1-1
CASKQENTEAFF
TGTGCCAGCAAACAGGAAAACACTGAAGCTTTCTTT
>TRBV19|TRBD1|.|TRBJ2-7
CASSIGRGSYEQYF
TGTGCCAGTAGTATCGGCAGGGGGTCCTACGAGCAGTACTTC
>TRBV27|.|few|TRBJ2-5
CASSLSPRPETQYF
TGTGCCAGCAGTTTATCACCCAGGCCGGAGACCCAGTACTTC
>TRBV4-2|.|.|TRBJ2-3
CASSQDMVGEMDTQYF
TGTGCCAGCAGCCAAGATATGGTGGGAGAGATGGATACGCAGTATTTT
>TRBV19|.|.|TRBJ1-5
CASRQDSNQPQHF
TGTGCCAGTAGACAAGATAGCAATCAGCCCCAGCATTTT
>TRBV5-1|TRBD2|.|TRBJ2-1
CASSLVASGNVEQFF
TGCGCCAGCAGCTTGGTTGCTAGCGGGAATGTTGAGCAGTTCTTC
>TRBV7-9|.|.|TRBJ1-2
CASSLGPWQSEYGYTF
TGTGCCAGCAGCTTAGGCCCTTGGCAGTCCGAATATGGCTACACCTTC
>TRBV10-3|TRBD2|.|TRBJ2-1
CAIGTSPSFPYNEQLF
TGCGCCATCGGGACTAGCCCATCTTTCCCCTACAATGAGCAGCTCTTC
>TRBV5-1|.|.|TRBJ2-5
CASSFFASETQYF
TGCGCCAGCAGCTTCTTTGCCTCAGAGACCCAGTACTTC
>TRBV5-1|TRBD1|.|TRBJ2-5
CASNFGQGEETQYF
TGCGCCAGCAATTTCGGGCAGGGGGAAGAGACCCAGTACTTC
>TRBV7-9|.|.|TRBJ2-1
CASSLRGSDSLNEQFF
TGTGCCAGCAGCTTACGGGGAAGTGACAGCCTCAATGAGCAGTTCTTC
>TRBV7-2|TRBD1|.|TRBJ1-2
CASSQRGTGGLKDGYTF
TGTGCCAGCAGCCAAAGAGGGACAGGGGGTCTCAAGGACGGCTACACCTTC
>TRBV9|.|.|TRBJ2-7
CASSVAGSESSYEQYF
TGTGCCAGCAGCGTAGCTGGGTCGGAATCCTCCTACGAGCAGTACTTC
>TRBV6-5|.|.|TRBJ2-7
CASSYVAGPYEQYF
TGTGCCAGCAGTTATGTGGCAGGGCCCTACGAGCAGTACTTC
>TRBV4-1|.|once|TRBJ2-5
CASSQGIRGDQETQYF
TGCGCCAGCAGCCAAGGGATTAGGGGGGACCAAGAGACCCAGTACTTC
>TRBV5-1|.|.|TRBJ2-6
CASSPDSAGANVLTF
TGCGCCAGCAGCCCGGACAGTGCTGGGGCCAACGTCCTGACTTTC
>TRBV11-2|TRBD1|.|TRBJ1-1
CASSYRTGPNTEAFF
TGTGCCAGCAGCTACCGGACAGGGCCAAACACTGAAGCTTTCTTT
>TRBV9|TRBD2|.|TRBJ2-3
CASSGRGSPSDTQYF
TGTGCCAGCAGCGGACGCGGGAGCCCCTCAGATACGCAGTATTTT